The 25 T cell receptor beta chains below all came from one sample that was sequenced in a study of T cell repertoires in cytomegalovirus infection. Their antigens are not known. TCRdb used MiXCR to reprocess the reads, holding one entry per CDR3 protein. Of approximately 1,000,000 distinct CDR3 sequences in the sample, 25% to 40% are singletons; the top ten hold around 15%. This specimen was cultured CD8+ T cells from PBMCs, taken from culture after CMV antigen stimulation. The receptors come from a human donor in good health (CMV status not recorded). Some clones in this sample may be carry-over from other donors' samples.

This clonotype was counted a few times. The chain joins TRBV6-6 to TRBJ1-2, with 8 positions matching TRBD1. From germline, CDR1 is MNHNY and CDR2 SVGAGI (reference sequence). V was pared by 6 bases and J by 3 bases, with 6 bases of the junction left unmatched. This CDR3 is 14 amino acids long. In DNA form, the CDR3 reads TGTGCCAGCAGCGGACCGGGACAGGACTATGGCTACACCTTC. Protein sequence: CASSGPGQDYGYTF.

This clonotype was seen a handful of times. The rearrangement links TRBV27 to TRBJ2-7, with D possibly being TRBD1 (5 bases). From germline, CDR1 is MNHEY and CDR2 SMNVEV (reference sequence). V was pared by 7 bases and J by 1 base, with 14 bases between. The CDR3 is made up of 14 amino acids. CDR3 in DNA: TGTGCCAGCACCTCCAGGGCACATTCCTACGAGCAGTACTTC. Translated, it gives CASTSRAHSYEQYF.

The chain couples TRBV7-6 to TRBJ1-1; D not resolved. This CDR3 is built from 12 residues. Trimming left V 4 bases short and J 6 bases short, with 9 bases between. Germline V gene lookup returns CDR1 SGHVS and CDR2 FNYEAQ. The CDR3 loop reads CASSSADAEAFF. In DNA form, the CDR3 reads TGTGCCAGCAGCTCAGCCGATGCTGAAGCTTTCTTT. Full variable domain (outside the CDR3, taken from reference TRBV7-6 and TRBJ1-1): GAGVSQSPRYKVTKRGQDVALRCDPISGHVSLYWYRQALGQGPEFLTYFNYEAQQDKSGLPNDRFSAERPEGSISTLTIQRTEQRDSAMYRCASSSADAEAFFGQGTRLTVV.

This chain uses TRBV11-2 with TRBJ2-2, with D maybe TRBD2 (5 bases). V was clipped by 7 bases and J by 0 bases, with 15 bases between them. Germline CDR1 SGHAT, CDR2 FQNNGV. The CDR3 sequence is 16 residues long. The chain's CDR3 is CASTLDFLANTGELFF. In DNA, the CDR3 is TGTGCCAGCACCTTGGACTTTCTCGCGAACACCGGGGAGCTGTTTTTT.

The gene calls are TRBV5-1 and TRBJ2-3, with D perhaps given as TRBD1 or TRBD2 (5 bases each). Germline CDR1 is SGHRS and CDR2 is YFSETQ. The CDR3 runs 16 residues. The V end lost 3 bases, the J end lost 1 base, and 15 bases lay between the germline ends. CDR3 coding DNA: TGCGCCAGCAGCTGGTTCGGGACGGACGGCACAGATACGCAGTATTTT. This translates into CASSWFGTDGTDTQYF.

The rearrangement uses TRBV10-2 and TRBJ2-7, with 8 bases fitting TRBD1. Trimming took 4 bases from V and 0 from J; bases not matched to a gene: 5. Per the germline V gene, CDR1 is WSHSY and CDR2 is SAAADI. The CDR3 totals 15 residues. The CDR3 sequence: CASSGDRIFSYEQYF. The CDR3 DNA reads as TGCGCCAGCAGTGGGGACAGGATATTCTCCTACGAGCAGTACTTC.

Regarding this clonotype: One end of the junction does not line up with germline, which may come from a read error. The chain joins TRBV7-6 to TRBJ1-5; unclear D gene. CDR3 length: 15 amino acids. Germline values: CDR1 SGHVS, CDR2 FNYEAQ. DNA for the CDR3: TGTGTCAGCAGCTTAGTCTCGGGGAGCAATCAGCCCCAGCATTTT. Its translation is CVSSLVSGSNQPQHF.

This clonotype turned up a few times. The chain couples TRBV4-1 to TRBJ2-4; D is unclear. V was cut by 1 base and J by 8 bases, with 21 bases left in between. The CDR3 loop spans 17 amino acids. Germline-derived CDR1 and CDR2 are MGHRA and YSYEKL. The CDR3 sequence is CASSQGLLPAPLDIQYF. CDR3 nucleotide sequence: TGCGCCAGCAGCCAAGGCCTACTGCCTGCTCCTCTTGACATTCAGTACTTC.

V is TRBV5-1 and J is TRBJ2-6; D remains unclear. V lost 7 bases, J lost 1 base, and 12 bases lay in between. The CDR3 covers 15 residues. In germline, CDR1 is SGHRS, CDR2 YFSETQ. The CDR3 loop is CASLGIVSGANVLTF. CDR3 bases: TGCGCCAGCCTAGGGATCGTATCTGGGGCCAACGTCCTGACTTTC.

Note on this clonotype: The junction departs from germline at one end; a sequencing error may be responsible. The V gene is TRBV2, the J gene TRBJ1-1, with D possibly matching TRBD1 (5 bases). CDR1 and CDR2 from the germline V gene are SNHLY and FYNNEI. The CDR3 is 13 amino acids. This chain's CDR3 is CVSETVMNTEAFF. The DNA of the CDR3 is TGTGTCAGCGAGACAGTCATGAACACTGAAGCTTTCTTT.

This clonotype was seen a handful of times. The V gene is TRBV19, the J gene TRBJ2-1; 9 bases line up with TRBD1. The CDR3 consists of 15 residues. V lost 9 bases to trimming and J lost 7 bases; unmatched junction nucleotides: 13. Germline V CDR1 and CDR2: LNHDA, SQIVND (reference sequence). The CDR3 is CASTLAGQGRNEQFF. The CDR3 bases are TGTGCCAGCACCCTCGCGGGACAGGGTAGGAATGAGCAGTTCTTC.

V gene TRBV7-2 combines with J gene TRBJ1-5; 7 bases line up with TRBD1. The J segment lost 4 bases and the V segment lost 5 bases, leaving 8 bases of the junction unmatched. The CDR3 runs to 15 residues. Germline V CDR1 and CDR2: SGHTA, FQGNSA. The CDR3 DNA sequence: TGTGCCAGCAGCCCCGGTAGGGGGCTTAATCAGCCCCAGCATTTT. It yields the protein CASSPGRGLNQPQHF. The whole variable domain, remainder taken from reference TRBV7-2 and TRBJ1-5, is GAGVSQSPSNKVTEKGKDVELRCDPISGHTALYWYRQSLGQGLEFLIYFQGNSAPDKSGLPSDRFSAERTGGSVSTLTIQRTQQEDSAVYLCASSPGRGLNQPQHFGDGTRLSIL.

The chain carries TRBV6-5 and TRBJ2-5; 9 bases match TRBD2. Germline CDR1 is MNHEY and CDR2 is SVGAGI. This CDR3 is 14 amino acids long. The V and J ends lost 6 bases and 5 bases, in that order; junction bases with no gene match: 7. CDR3 protein: CASSPGLASETQYF. The CDR3 region has the DNA TGTGCCAGCAGCCCGGGACTAGCTTCGGAGACCCAGTACTTC.

This clonotype appeared a few times. V is TRBV6-5 and J is TRBJ1-5; 7 bases align to TRBD1. The germline V gene encodes CDR1 MNHEY and CDR2 SVGAGI. The CDR3 loop spans 15 amino acids. V lost 2 bases to trimming and J lost 2 bases; unmatched junction nucleotides: 3. The CDR3, as DNA: TGTGCCAGCAGTTACGACACAGGGGGCAATCAGCCCCAGCATTTT. It translates to CASSYDTGGNQPQHF.

In the case of this clonotype: Just one base apart from a much larger clone, this may be a read error. The chain combines TRBV7-2 with TRBJ1-1; 8 bases map to TRBD1. The CDR3 consists of 18 residues. From germline, CDR1 is SGHTA and CDR2 FQGNSA. In nucleotides, the CDR3 is TGTGTCAGCAGCTTAGTCTCCAGGGGGCTTCTGAGGAACACTGAAGCTTTCTTT. Its translation is CVSSLVSRGLLRNTEAFF. Full variable domain (rest looked up from reference TRBV7-2 and TRBJ1-1): GAGVSQSPSNKVTEKGKDVELRCDPISGHTALYWYRQSLGQGLEFLIYFQGNSAPDKSGLPSDRFSAERTGGSVSTLTIQRTQQEDSAVYLCVSSLVSRGLLRNTEAFFGQGTRLTVV.

The chain is built from TRBV19 and TRBJ1-1; D uncertain. CDR1 and CDR2 (germline): LNHDA, SQIVND (reference sequence). V was trimmed by 5 bases and J by 2 bases, leaving 9 bases between them. This CDR3 has 13 amino acids. The CDR3 bases are TGTGCCAGTAGTGTAGTCTTCAACACTGAAGCTTTCTTT. This encodes CASSVVFNTEAFF. Together with reference TRBV19 and TRBJ1-1, the CDR3 gives the full variable domain: DGGITQSPKYLFRKEGQNVTLSCEQNLNHDAMYWYRQDPGQGLRLIYYSQIVNDFQKGDIAEGYSVSREKKESFPLTVTSAQKNPTAFYLCASSVVFNTEAFFGQGTRLTVV.

This clonotype appeared a few times. This chain uses TRBV5-5 with TRBJ2-5; TRBD1 agrees at 7 bases. The germline CDR1 and CDR2 sequences are SGHKS and YYEKEE (reference sequence). CDR3 length equals 18 residues. V shed 1 base and J 2 bases; nucleotides not matched to a gene: 14. The CDR3 DNA follows: TGTGCCAGCAGCTTGTTTTCCGGGACAGAGGTTATACAAGAGACCCAGTACTTC. Residues: CASSLFSGTEVIQETQYF.

The rearrangement links TRBV6-2 or TRBV6-3 to TRBJ1-1; TRBD1 matches at 7 bases. The CDR3 is 16 amino acids. After removal of 0 bases from V and 5 bases from J, the junction contained 9 bases not matched to a gene. Germline-derived CDR1 and CDR2 are MNHEY and SVGEGT. This CDR3 is CASSYSMEGAYTEAFF. The CDR3 coding sequence is TGTGCCAGCAGTTACTCGATGGAGGGGGCATATACTGAAGCTTTCTTT.

This clonotype was seen a few times. This chain links TRBV29-1 with TRBJ1-2, with 9 bases that match TRBD1. There are 13 residues in the CDR3. V shed 6 bases, J shed 5 bases, and the junction held 7 bases outside the gene matches. CDR1 and CDR2 from the germline V gene are SQVTM and ANQGSEA. Written as DNA, the CDR3 is TGCAGCGTCTGGGCACAGGGGGCGTATGGCTACACCTTC. It encodes CSVWAQGAYGYTF. The whole variable domain, filled in from reference TRBV29-1 and TRBJ1-2, reads SAVISQKPSRDICQRGTSLTIQCQVDSQVTMMFWYRQQPGQSLTLIATANQGSEATYESGFVIDKFPISRPNLTFSTLTVSNMSPEDSSIYLCSVWAQGAYGYTFGSGTRLTVV.

This clonotype has only a few counts. V gene TRBV6-1 combines with J gene TRBJ2-1; TRBD2 might be the D (5 bases). Trimming cost V 0 bases and J 5 bases, with 14 bases left between them. This CDR3 comprises 16 residues. Germline V gene data show CDR1 as MNHNS and CDR2 as SASEGT. For the CDR3, the DNA is TGTGCCAGCAGTGAAGCGCCCCCGCTAGCCGACAATGAGCAGTTCTTC. It encodes CASSEAPPLADNEQFF.

This clonotype was detected a few times. V is TRBV14 and J is TRBJ1-1; D perhaps matches TRBD1 (5 bases). Germline lookup yields CDR1 SGHDN and CDR2 FVKESK. Trimming left V 0 bases short and J 6 bases short, with 11 bases between. The CDR3 has 14 amino acids. The CDR3 sequence is CASSQETRGSEAFF. The DNA for the CDR3 is TGTGCCAGCAGCCAAGAGACGAGGGGTTCTGAAGCTTTCTTT.

This clonotype was counted many times. The chain joins TRBV11-2 to TRBJ2-5; possible D gene TRBD2, 7 bases. V was trimmed by 2 bases and J by 7 bases, leaving 17 bases between them. The CDR3 contains 15 residues. In germline, CDR1 is SGHAT, CDR2 FQNNGV. The CDR3 coding sequence is TGTGCCAGCAGCTTACCTCAGGGGAGGGGAGGGACCCAGTACTTC. It is translated as CASSLPQGRGGTQYF.

V and J are TRBV6-4 and TRBJ2-1; TRBD2 is a possible D gene (6 bases). The V end lost 6 bases, the J end lost 2 bases, and 14 bases lay between the germline ends. There are 15 residues in the CDR3. The germline CDR1 and CDR2 sequences are MRHNA and SNTAGT. The CDR3 DNA sequence: TGTGCCAGCAGCCGGGACTGGCGCACCTACAATGAGCAGTTCTTC. Amino acids: CASSRDWRTYNEQFF.

The rearrangement uses TRBV6-2 or TRBV6-3 and TRBJ2-7; 9 bases align to TRBD1. Per the germline V gene, CDR1 is MNHEY and CDR2 is SVGEGT. The V gene end was trimmed by 2 bases and the J gene end by 3 bases; junction bases not matched to a gene: 2. The CDR3 contains 14 residues. The CDR3 coding sequence is TGTGCCAGCAGTTACGGGACAGGGTTCTACGAGCAGTACGTC. Translated: CASSYGTGFYEQYV.

The rearrangement joins TRBV12-3 or TRBV12-4 to TRBJ1-1, with D possibly being TRBD1 (6 bases). The CDR3 is made up of 14 amino acids. Trimming left V 7 bases short and J 2 bases short, with 14 bases between. The CDR3 sequence is CASTTHRDNTEAFF. The CDR3 DNA reads TGTGCCAGCACCACCCACAGGGATAACACTGAAGCTTTCTTT.